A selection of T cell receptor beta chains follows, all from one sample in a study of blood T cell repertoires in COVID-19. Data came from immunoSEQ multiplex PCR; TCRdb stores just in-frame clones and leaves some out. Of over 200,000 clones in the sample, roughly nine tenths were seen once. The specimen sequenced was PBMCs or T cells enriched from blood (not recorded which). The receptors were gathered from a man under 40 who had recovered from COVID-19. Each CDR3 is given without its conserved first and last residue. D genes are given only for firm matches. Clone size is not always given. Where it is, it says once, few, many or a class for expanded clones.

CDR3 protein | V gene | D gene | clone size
ASSQTRDRDNSPLH | TRBV4-3 | TRBD1 | -
ASIPLDTGDFTDTQY | TRBV19 | - | -
ASSQDLSGGRTYNSPLH | TRBV3-1/TRBV3-2 | - | -
ASTGPVIGYT | TRBV28 | - | -
ATTRTGITEAF | TRBV6-5 | - | -
AWSVPGTGSHEQY | TRBV30 | TRBD1 | -
ASSQTGDYGYT | TRBV6-5 | TRBD1 | -
ASSAGTVSYEQY | TRBV9 | TRBD1 | -
ASSLGRIGEQY | TRBV12-3/TRBV12-4 | - | -
ASSRTDTQY | TRBV12-3/TRBV12-4 | - | -
ASSDGGVLSPLH | TRBV2 | - | -
ASSLVGQARGTYNSPLH | TRBV5-1 | - | -
ASSSQGYEQF | TRBV5-1 | - | -
ASSPPGLAATDTQY | TRBV6-6 | TRBD2 | -
AISDGAAGGAGEQY | TRBV10-3 | TRBD2 | -
ASSLDFYEQY | TRBV5-1 | - | -
ASRKGGDYGYT | TRBV6-5 | TRBD1 | -
ASSSPGQGARGYT | TRBV28 | TRBD1 | -
ASGPGVANYGYT | TRBV5-1 | - | -
ASTDRDRPNTEAF | TRBV19 | TRBD1 | -
ASSIGGQGSYEQY | TRBV19 | TRBD1 | -
ASRGTLFGEKLF | TRBV2 | - | -
ASSPGQGGIGQF | TRBV18 | TRBD1 | -
AWSAGRQGY | TRBV30 | - | once
SASTGGSVNEKLF | TRBV20-1 | TRBD1 | few
ASSVLEITGELF | TRBV9 | - | once
ASSLEGGRDGTQY | TRBV5-5 | - | -
ASSRTGDSGNTIY | TRBV7-2 | - | -
ASSLDALTRYGYT | TRBV5-1 | - | -
ASSVYGARNTIY | TRBV9 | - | few
ASSSGQVLNTEAF | TRBV7-3 | TRBD1 | -
ASTLGGEQF | TRBV12-3/TRBV12-4 | - | -
ASRGDSRRFGFSEQY | TRBV10-2 | TRBD1 | -
ASSKGLAGGSDTQY | TRBV28 | TRBD2 | -
AITSGRAIEQF | TRBV2 | TRBD2 | -
ASSLVAGSEQF | TRBV7-8 | - | -
AWNREPGNTIY | TRBV30 | - | once
ASSPPTANTGELF | TRBV18 | - | -
ASIGGIGGYT | TRBV28 | - | -
ASSFRGGDYNEQF | TRBV13 | TRBD2 | -
ASSRDLGGTNEKLF | TRBV5-1 | - | -
ASSRPSITYEQY | TRBV11-2 | - | -
AWSVARGFGYT | TRBV30 | - | few
ASSQGPGLVYEQY | TRBV3-1/TRBV3-2 | TRBD2 | once
ASSLPSQPQH | TRBV2 | - | -
ASSLSGLALTGELF | TRBV7-6 | TRBD2 | -
ASSLGDRLQETQY | TRBV5-1 | TRBD1 | -
ASSAGQTYEQY | TRBV7-9 | - | -
ASSLGGVGNTIY | TRBV5-1 | TRBD1 | -
ATSVARGISQEQY | TRBV15 | - | once
ASRAVYNEQF | TRBV6-5 | - | -
ASSLTSRRGGTPSGTDTQY | TRBV7-3 | TRBD2 | -
ASSQGRLAGSTDTQY | TRBV3-1/TRBV3-2 | TRBD2 | -
ASSHGQGSEGNTIY | TRBV3-1/TRBV3-2 | TRBD1 | -
ASSIGTGQNIQY | TRBV28 | - | once
ASRPETVYGYT | TRBV5-1 | - | -
ASTGDSNFSPLH | TRBV7-2 | - | -
ASSQGRWEKLF | TRBV4-2 | - | -
ASLSGNTIY | TRBV6-5 | - | few
ASSWPLTGTTGELF | TRBV5-1 | TRBD1 | -